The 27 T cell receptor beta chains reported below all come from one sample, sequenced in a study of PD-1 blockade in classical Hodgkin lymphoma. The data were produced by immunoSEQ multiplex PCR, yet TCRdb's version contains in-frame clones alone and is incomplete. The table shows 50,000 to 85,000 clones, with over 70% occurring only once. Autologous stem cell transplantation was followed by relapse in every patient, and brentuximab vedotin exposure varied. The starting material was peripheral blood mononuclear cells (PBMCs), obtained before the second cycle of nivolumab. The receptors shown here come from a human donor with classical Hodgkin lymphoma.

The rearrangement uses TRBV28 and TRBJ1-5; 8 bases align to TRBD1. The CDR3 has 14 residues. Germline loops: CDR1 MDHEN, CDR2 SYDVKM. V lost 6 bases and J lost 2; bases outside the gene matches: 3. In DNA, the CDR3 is TGTGCCAGCAGCCCGGGACAGGGCAATCAGCCCCAGCATTTT. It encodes CASSPGQGNQPQHF.

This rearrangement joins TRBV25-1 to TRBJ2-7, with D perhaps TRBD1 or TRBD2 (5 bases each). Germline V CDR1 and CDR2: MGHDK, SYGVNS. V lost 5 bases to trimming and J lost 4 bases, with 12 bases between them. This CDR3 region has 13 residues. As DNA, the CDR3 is TGTGCCAGCAGTCTCGTGGGGGTTTACGAGCAGTACTTC. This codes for CASSLVGVYEQYF.

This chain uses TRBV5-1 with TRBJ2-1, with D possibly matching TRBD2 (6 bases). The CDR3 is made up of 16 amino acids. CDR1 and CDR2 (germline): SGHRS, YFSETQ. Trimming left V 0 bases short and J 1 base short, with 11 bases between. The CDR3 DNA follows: TGCGCCAGCAGCTTGGGGGCTAGCGTGTCCTACAATGAGCAGTTCTTC. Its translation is CASSLGASVSYNEQFF.

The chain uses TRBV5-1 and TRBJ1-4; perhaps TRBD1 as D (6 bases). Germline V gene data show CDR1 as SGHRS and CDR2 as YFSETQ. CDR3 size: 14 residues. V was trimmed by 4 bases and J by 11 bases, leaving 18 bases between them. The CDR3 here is CASSQQGDYGKLFF. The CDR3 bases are TGCGCCAGCAGCCAACAGGGTGATTATGGCAAACTGTTTTTT.

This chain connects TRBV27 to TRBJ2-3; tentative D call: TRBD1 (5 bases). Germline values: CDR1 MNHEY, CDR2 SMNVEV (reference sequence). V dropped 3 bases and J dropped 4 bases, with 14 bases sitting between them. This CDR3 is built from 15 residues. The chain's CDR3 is CASSLKGNPSDTQYF. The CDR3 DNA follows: TGTGCCAGCAGTTTGAAGGGGAATCCCTCAGATACGCAGTATTTT.

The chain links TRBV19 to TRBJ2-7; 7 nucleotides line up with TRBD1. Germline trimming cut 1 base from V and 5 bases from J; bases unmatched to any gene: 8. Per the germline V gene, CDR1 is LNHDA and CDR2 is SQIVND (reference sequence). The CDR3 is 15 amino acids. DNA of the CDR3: TGTGCCAGTAGTATAGCCCTGGGACAGAACCACGAGCAGTACTTC. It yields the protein CASSIALGQNHEQYF.

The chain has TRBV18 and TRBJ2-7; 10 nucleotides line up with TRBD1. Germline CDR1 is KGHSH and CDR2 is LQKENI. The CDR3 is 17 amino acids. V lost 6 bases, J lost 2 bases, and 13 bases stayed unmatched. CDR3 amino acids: CASSPGRDRGFPYEQYF. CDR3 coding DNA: TGTGCCAGCTCCCCCGGGAGGGACAGGGGATTCCCCTACGAGCAGTACTTC.

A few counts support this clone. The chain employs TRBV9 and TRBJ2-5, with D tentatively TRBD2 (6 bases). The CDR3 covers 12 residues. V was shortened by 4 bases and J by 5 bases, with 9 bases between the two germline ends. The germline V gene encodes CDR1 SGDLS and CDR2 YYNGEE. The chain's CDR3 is CASSPAGETQYF. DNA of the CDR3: TGTGCCAGCAGCCCAGCGGGCGAGACCCAGTACTTC.

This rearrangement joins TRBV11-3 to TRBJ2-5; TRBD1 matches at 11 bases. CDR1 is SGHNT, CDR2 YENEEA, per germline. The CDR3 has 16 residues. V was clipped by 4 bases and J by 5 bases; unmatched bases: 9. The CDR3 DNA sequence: TGTGCCAGCAGCTCCCGCCGGACAGGGGGCCTCGAGACCCAGTACTTC. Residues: CASSSRRTGGLETQYF.

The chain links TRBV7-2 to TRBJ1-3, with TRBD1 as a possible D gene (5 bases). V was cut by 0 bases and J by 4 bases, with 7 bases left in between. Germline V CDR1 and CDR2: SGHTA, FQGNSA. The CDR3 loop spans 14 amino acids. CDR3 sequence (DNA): TGTGCCAGCAGCTTAGCAGGGGCCGGAAACACCATATATTTT. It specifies CASSLAGAGNTIYF.

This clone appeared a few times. The CDR3 sequence: CASSLRTSRNTGELFF. DNA for the CDR3: TGTGCCAGCAGTTTACGGACTAGCAGGAACACCGGGGAGCTGTTTTTT. The genes are TRBV28 and TRBJ2-2, with TRBD2 matching 8 bases. This CDR3 is 16 amino acids long. Trimming at V came to 2 bases and at J to 1 base, leaving 3 bases not matched to a gene. Germline CDR1 reads MDHEN; CDR2 reads SYDVKM.

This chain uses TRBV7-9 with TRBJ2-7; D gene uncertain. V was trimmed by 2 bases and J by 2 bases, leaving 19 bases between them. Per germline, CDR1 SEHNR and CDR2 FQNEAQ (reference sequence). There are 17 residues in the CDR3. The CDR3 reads CASSLFPLQGNPYEQYF. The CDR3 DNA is TGTGCCAGCAGCTTATTCCCTTTACAAGGGAATCCCTACGAGCAGTACTTC.

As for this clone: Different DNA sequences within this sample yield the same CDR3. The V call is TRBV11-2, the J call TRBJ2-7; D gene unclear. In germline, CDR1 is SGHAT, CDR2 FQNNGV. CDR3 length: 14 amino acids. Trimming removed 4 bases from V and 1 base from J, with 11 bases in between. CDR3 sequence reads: CASSWGGGSYEQYF. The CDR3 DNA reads TGTGCCAGCAGCTGGGGTGGCGGTTCCTACGAGCAGTACTTC. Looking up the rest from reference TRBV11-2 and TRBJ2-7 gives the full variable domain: EAGVAQSPRYKIIEKRQSVAFWCNPISGHATLYWYQQILGQGPKLLIQFQNNGVVDDSQLPKDRFSAERLKGVDSTLKIQPAKLEDSAVYLCASSWGGGSYEQYFGPGTRLTVT.

CDR3 coding DNA: TGCAGCGTGTCCGGGACAGGAAGCGAGCAGTACTTC. This codes for CSVSGTGSEQYF. The genes are TRBV29-1 and TRBJ2-7; 8 nucleotides agree with TRBD1. V gave up 6 bases and J gave up 6 bases; unmatched junction bases: 7. There are 12 residues in the CDR3. Germline V gene data show CDR1 as SQVTM and CDR2 as ANQGSEA.

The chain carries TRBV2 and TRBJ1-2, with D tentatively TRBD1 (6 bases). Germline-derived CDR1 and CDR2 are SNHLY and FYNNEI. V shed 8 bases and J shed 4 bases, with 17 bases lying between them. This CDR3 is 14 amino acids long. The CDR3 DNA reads TGTGCCAGCTCTGAGGGGGGTCACCCCTATGGCTACACCTTC. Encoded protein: CASSEGGHPYGYTF.

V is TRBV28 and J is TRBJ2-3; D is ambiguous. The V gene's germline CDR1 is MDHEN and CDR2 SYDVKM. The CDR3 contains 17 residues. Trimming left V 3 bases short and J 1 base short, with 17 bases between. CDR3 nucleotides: TGTGCCAGCAGTTTTTTCAACAGTGGAACCCGCACAGATACGCAGTATTTT. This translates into CASSFFNSGTRTDTQYF.

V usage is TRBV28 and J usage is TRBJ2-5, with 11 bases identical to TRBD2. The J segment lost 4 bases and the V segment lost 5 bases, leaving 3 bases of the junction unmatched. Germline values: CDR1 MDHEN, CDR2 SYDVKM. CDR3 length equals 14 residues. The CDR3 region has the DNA TGTGCCAGCAGTCCAGGACTAGCGGGAGAGACCCAGTACTTC. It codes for CASSPGLAGETQYF.

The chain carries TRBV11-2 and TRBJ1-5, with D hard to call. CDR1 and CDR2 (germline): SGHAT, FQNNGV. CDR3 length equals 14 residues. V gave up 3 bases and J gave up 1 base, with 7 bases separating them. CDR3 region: CASSFQRSNQPQHF. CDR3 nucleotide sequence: TGTGCCAGCAGCTTCCAACGGAGCAATCAGCCCCAGCATTTT.

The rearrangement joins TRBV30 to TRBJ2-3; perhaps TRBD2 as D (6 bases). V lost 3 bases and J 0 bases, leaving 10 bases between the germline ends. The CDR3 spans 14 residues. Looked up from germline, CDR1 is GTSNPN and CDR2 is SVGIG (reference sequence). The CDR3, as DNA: TGTGCCTGGAGACGGACTACTAGCACAGATACGCAGTATTTT. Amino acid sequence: CAWRRTTSTDTQYF. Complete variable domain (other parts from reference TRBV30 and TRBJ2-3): SQTIHQWPATLVQPVGSPLSLECTVEGTSNPNLYWYRQAAGRGLQLLFYSVGIGQISSEVPQNLSASRPQDRQFILSSKKLLLSDSGFYLCAWRRTTSTDTQYFGPGTRLTVL.

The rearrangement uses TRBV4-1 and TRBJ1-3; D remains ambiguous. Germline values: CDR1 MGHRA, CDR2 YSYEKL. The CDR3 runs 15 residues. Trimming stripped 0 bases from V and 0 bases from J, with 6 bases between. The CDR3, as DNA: TGCGCCAGCAGCCAAGATTGGACCTCTGGAAACACCATATATTTT. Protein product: CASSQDWTSGNTIYF.

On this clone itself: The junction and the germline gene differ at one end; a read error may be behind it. CDR3 DNA: TGCGCCAGCAGCCAAGATTTAACGCAGGTCAACTTC. This translates into CASSQDLTQVNF. The V gene is TRBV4-1, the J gene TRBJ2-5; no definite D call. The CDR3 extends over 12 amino acids. Germline V gene sequence: CDR1 MGHRA, CDR2 YSYEKL.

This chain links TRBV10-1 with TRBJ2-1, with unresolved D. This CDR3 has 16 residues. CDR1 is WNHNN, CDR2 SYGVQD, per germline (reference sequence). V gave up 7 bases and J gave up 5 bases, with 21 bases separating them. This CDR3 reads CASTRPPRFGHNEQFF. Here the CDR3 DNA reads TGCGCCAGCACCAGACCGCCCAGGTTCGGGCACAATGAGCAGTTCTTC.

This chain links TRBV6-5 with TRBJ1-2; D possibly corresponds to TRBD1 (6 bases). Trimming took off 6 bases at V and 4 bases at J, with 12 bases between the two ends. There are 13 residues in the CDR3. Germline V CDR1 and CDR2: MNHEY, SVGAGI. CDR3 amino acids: CASRQGLSYGYTF. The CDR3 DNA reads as TGTGCCAGCAGACAGGGATTATCCTATGGCTACACCTTC.

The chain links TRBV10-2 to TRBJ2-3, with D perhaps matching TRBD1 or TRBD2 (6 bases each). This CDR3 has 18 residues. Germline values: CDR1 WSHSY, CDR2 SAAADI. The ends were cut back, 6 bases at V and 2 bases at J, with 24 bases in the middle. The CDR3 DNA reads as TGCGCCAGCAGCGAGAGAGGAGGGGGACTGATTTCCACAGATACGCAGTATTTT. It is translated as CASSERGGGLISTDTQYF.

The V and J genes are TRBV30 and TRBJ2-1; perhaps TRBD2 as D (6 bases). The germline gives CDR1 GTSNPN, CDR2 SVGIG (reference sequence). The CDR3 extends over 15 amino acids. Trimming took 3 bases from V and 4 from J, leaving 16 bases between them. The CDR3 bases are TGTGCCTGGAGCGAAACTTGGGGGGTTTACAATGAGCAGTTCTTC. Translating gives CAWSETWGVYNEQFF. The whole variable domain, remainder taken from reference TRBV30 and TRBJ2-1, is SQTIHQWPATLVQPVGSPLSLECTVEGTSNPNLYWYRQAAGRGLQLLFYSVGIGQISSEVPQNLSASRPQDRQFILSSKKLLLSDSGFYLCAWSETWGVYNEQFFGPGTRLTVL.

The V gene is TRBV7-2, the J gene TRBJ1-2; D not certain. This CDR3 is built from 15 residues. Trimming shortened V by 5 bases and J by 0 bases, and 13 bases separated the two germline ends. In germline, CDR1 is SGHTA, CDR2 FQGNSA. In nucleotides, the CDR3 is TGTGCCAGCAGCCAACTGAGGGTCACTAACTATGGCTACACCTTC. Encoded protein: CASSQLRVTNYGYTF.

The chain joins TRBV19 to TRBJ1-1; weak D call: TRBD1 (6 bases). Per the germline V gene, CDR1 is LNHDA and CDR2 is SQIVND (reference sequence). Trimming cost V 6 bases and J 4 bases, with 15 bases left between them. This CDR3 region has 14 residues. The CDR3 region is CASRRQVGSTEAFF. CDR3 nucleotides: TGTGCCAGTAGGCGACAGGTTGGGAGCACTGAAGCTTTCTTT.